The 8 T cell receptor beta chains below all came from one sample that was sequenced in a study of cytomegalovirus exposure and HLA in healthy donors. This PCR relied on a set of 60 Vbeta primers and 13 Jbeta primers. Method: immunoSEQ multiplex PCR; TCRdb's copy keeps in-frame clones and lacks some. This table has 150,000 to 200,000 clones, 65% to 85% appearing once. Sequencing was performed on PBMCs. The receptors were gathered from a female donor in good health and CMV-seronegative.

V and J are TRBV25-1 and TRBJ2-5; D is perhaps TRBD2 (5 bases). V dropped 3 bases and J dropped 7 bases, with 9 bases sitting between them. Germline CDR1 reads MGHDK; CDR2 reads SYGVNS. CDR3 length: 12 amino acids. CDR3 sequence reads: CASSEVRGTQYF. For the CDR3, the DNA is TGTGCCAGCAGTGAGGTACGGGGGACCCAGTACTTC.

This rearrangement joins TRBV25-1 to TRBJ1-6; D unclear. Trimming cost V 6 bases and J 5 bases, with 5 bases left between them. CDR1 MGHDK and CDR2 SYGVNS come from the germline V gene. The CDR3 has 12 residues. DNA for the CDR3: TGTGCCAGCAGGTCAGATAATTCACCCCTCCACTTT. Protein sequence: CASRSDNSPLHF. The variable domain in full, completed from reference TRBV25-1 and TRBJ1-6, reads EADIYQTPRYLVIGTGKKITLECSQTMGHDKMYWYQQDPGMELHLIHYSYGVNSTEKGDLSSESTVSRIRTEHFPLTLESARPSHTSQYLCASRSDNSPLHFGNGTRLTVT.

The V and J genes are TRBV6-6 and TRBJ1-2; D gene ambiguous. The CDR3 is 13 residues long. Germline assignment: CDR1 MNHNY and CDR2 SVGAGI (reference sequence). The V and J ends lost 4 bases and 7 bases respectively, with 13 bases between them. This CDR3 reads CASSLGQEGGYTF. CDR3 sequence (DNA): TGTGCCAGCAGTTTAGGGCAGGAGGGTGGCTACACCTTC.

This clone was seen just once. The genes are TRBV4-2 and TRBJ1-1; TRBD1 aligns across 12 bases. The CDR3 has 18 residues. V lost 3 bases to trimming and J lost 5 bases; unmatched junction nucleotides: 13. Germline V lookup: CDR1 LGHNA, CDR2 YNFKEQ. CDR3 loop: CASSQDTPGQGARTEAFF. CDR3 coding DNA: TGTGCCAGCAGCCAGGATACTCCGGGACAGGGGGCTCGTACTGAAGCTTTCTTT.

The chain links TRBV30 to TRBJ2-3; 10 bases match TRBD2. The CDR3 extends over 15 amino acids. The V gene's germline CDR1 is GTSNPN and CDR2 SVGIG (reference sequence). V shed 7 bases and J 1 base; nucleotides not matched to a gene: 8. CDR3 bases: TGTGCCTCCACCCTAGCGGGAGTGGGCACAGATACGCAGTATTTT. This translates into CASTLAGVGTDTQYF.

The rearrangement joins TRBV5-1 to TRBJ2-5, with 14 bases that match TRBD2. The CDR3 sequence is 16 residues long. Germline values: CDR1 SGHRS, CDR2 YFSETQ. Trimming cost V 4 bases and J 3 bases; bases outside gene matches: 5. The CDR3 DNA reads TGCGCCAGCAGCACCGGACTAGCGGGAGGAGAAGAGACCCAGTACTTC. Encoded protein: CASSTGLAGGEETQYF.

The chain uses TRBV14 and TRBJ1-5; 7 positions match TRBD1. Trimming at V came to 4 bases and at J to 5 bases, leaving 5 bases not matched to a gene. The CDR3 extends over 14 amino acids. Germline V gene lookup returns CDR1 SGHDN and CDR2 FVKESK. CDR3 DNA: TGTGCCAGCAGCCCACAGGGGTTCCATCAGCCCCAGCATTTT. This sequence encodes CASSPQGFHQPQHF.

This rearrangement joins TRBV19 to TRBJ1-2; TRBD1 is a possible D gene (5 bases). V shed 7 bases and J shed 4 bases, with 25 bases lying between them. Looked up from germline, CDR1 is LNHDA and CDR2 is SQIVND (reference sequence). The length of the CDR3 is 17 residues. The CDR3 bases are TGTGCCAGTAAGTCCCGACCAGATCCTTACGGGGGCTATGGCTACACCTTC. Translating gives CASKSRPDPYGGYGYTF.